This TCR beta chain was identified in a study of blood T cell repertoires in COVID-19. CDR1 and CDR2 (germline): LGHDT, YNNKEL (reference sequence). Between the trimmed V and J ends, which lost 10 bases and 3 bases, there was a span of 18 bases. CDR3 size: 14 residues. Measured with immunoSEQ multiplex PCR; TCRdb has only the in-frame clones, and not every one. The table records more than 140,000 clones, around 83% of them present only once. The sample taken for sequencing was peripheral blood. The V and J genes are TRBV3-1 (or the pseudogene TRBV3-2) and TRBJ1-1; D is unclear. The TCR was taken from a human donor in a cohort sampled during active COVID-19. Here the CDR3 DNA reads TGTGCCACCCAGCTACGGGGTGCGGACACTGAAGCTTTCTTT. This encodes CATQLRGADTEAFF.